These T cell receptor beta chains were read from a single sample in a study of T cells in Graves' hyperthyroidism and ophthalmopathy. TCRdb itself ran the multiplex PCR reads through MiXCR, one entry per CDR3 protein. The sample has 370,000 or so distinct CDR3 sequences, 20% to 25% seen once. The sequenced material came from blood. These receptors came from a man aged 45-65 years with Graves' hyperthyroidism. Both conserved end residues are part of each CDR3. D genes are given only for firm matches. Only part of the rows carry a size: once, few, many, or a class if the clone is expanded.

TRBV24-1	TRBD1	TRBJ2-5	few	TGTGCCACCAGTGATTTGGGGGACAGGGACGGTCAAGAGACCCAGTACTTC	CATSDLGDRDGQETQYF
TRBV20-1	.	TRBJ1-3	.	TGCAGTGCTAGTATTGGAAACACCATATATTTT	CSASIGNTIYF
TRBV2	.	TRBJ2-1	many	TGTGCCAGCAGTGAGTTGCGGGCTGATGAGCAGTTCTTC	CASSELRADEQFF
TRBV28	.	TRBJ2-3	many	TGTGCCAGCAGTTTAAGAGGGCAGGGAGATACGCAGTATTTT	CASSLRGQGDTQYF
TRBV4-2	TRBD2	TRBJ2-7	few	TGTGCCAGCAGCCAGTCTAGCGGGAACTACGAGCAGTACTTC	CASSQSSGNYEQYF
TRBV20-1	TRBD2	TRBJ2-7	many	TGCAGTGCTAGAGGATTAGCGGGGGGCTACGAGCAGTACTTC	CSARGLAGGYEQYF
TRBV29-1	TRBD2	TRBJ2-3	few	TGCAGCGTGATAGGACTAGCGGGAGTAGATACGCAGTATTTT	CSVIGLAGVDTQYF
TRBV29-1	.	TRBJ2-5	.	TGCAGCGTTGAAGATCTTCGAGGGTGGGAGACCCAGTACTTC	CSVEDLRGWETQYF
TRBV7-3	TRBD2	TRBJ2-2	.	TGTGCCAGCAGCTCCTCAACTAGCGGCGGGGAGCTGTTTTTT	CASSSSTSGGELFF
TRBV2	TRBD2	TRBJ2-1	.	TGTGCCAGCAAGACTAGCGGGAGGAATGAGCAGTTCTTC	CASKTSGRNEQFF
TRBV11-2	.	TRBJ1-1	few	TGTGCCAGCAGCCTGTTAACGGCAGGGCCATTCTTT	CASSLLTAGPFF
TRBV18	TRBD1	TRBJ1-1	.	TGTGCCAGCTCACCACGGGACAGGGCAGCTTTCTTT	CASSPRDRAAFF
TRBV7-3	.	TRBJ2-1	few	TGTGCCAGCAGCAAATGGGACGCGGATGAGCAGTTCTTC	CASSKWDADEQFF
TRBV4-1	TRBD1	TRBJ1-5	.	TGCGCCAGCAGCCCTCGGACAGGCGAGCAGCCCCAGCATTTT	CASSPRTGEQPQHF
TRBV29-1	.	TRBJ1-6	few	TGCAGCGTTGAAGTGGCAGGGGAAGGCTCACCCCTCCACTTT	CSVEVAGEGSPLHF
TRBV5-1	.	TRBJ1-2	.	TGCGCCAGCAGCCTACAGACAGGAAACTATGGCTACACCTTC	CASSLQTGNYGYTF
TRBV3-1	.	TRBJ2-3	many	TGTGCCAGCAGCCAAAAAGATACGCAGTATTTT	CASSQKDTQYF
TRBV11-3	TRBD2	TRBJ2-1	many	TGTGCCAGCAGCTTTGCCCTAGCGGGAAGTGATGAGCAGTTCTTC	CASSFALAGSDEQFF
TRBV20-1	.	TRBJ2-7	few	TGCAGTGCTTTACCGCTCGGTAGCTCGACCTACGAGCAGTACTTC	CSALPLGSSTYEQYF
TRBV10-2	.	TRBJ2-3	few	TGCGCCAGCAGTGAGTCGGGACGGACAGATACGCAGTATTTT	CASSESGRTDTQYF
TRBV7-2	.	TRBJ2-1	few	TGTGCCAGCAGCTTAGTGATCGGCAATGAGCAGTTCTTC	CASSLVIGNEQFF
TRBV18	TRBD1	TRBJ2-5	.	TGTGCCAGCTCCGACCCCCCGGGACAGAAGGAAGACACCCAGTACTTC	CASSDPPGQKEDTQYF
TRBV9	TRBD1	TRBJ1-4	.	TGTGCCAGCAGCGCCCAGGGGGCTCCTAATGAAAAACTGTTTTTT	CASSAQGAPNEKLFF
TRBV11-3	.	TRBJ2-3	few	TGTGCCAGCAGCTTAGATGCCAGTAGGGCCACAGATACGCAGTATTTT	CASSLDASRATDTQYF
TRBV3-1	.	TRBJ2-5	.	TGTGCCAGCAGCCCAACACTTGAGGACAGTACCGAGACCCAGTACTTC	CASSPTLEDSTETQYF
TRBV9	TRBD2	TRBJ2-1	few	TGTGCCAGCAGCGTAGGTAGCGGGAACTACAATGAGCAGTTCTTC	CASSVGSGNYNEQFF
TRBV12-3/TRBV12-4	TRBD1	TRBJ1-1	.	TGTGCCAGCAGTTCGAGGACAGGGAGCACTGAAGCTTTCTTT	CASSSRTGSTEAFF
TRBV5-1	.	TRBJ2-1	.	TGCGCCAGCAGCACGGGACCTAGCTCCTACAATGAGCAGTTCTTC	CASSTGPSSYNEQFF
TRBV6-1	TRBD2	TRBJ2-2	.	TGTGCCAGCAGTGCGACTAGCGGACTCACCGGGGAGCTGTTTTTT	CASSATSGLTGELFF
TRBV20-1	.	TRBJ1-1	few	TGCAGTGCTAGAGAGAACGTCTACACTGAAGCTTTCTTT	CSARENVYTEAFF
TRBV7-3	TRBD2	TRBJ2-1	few	TGTGCCAGCAGCCTCACGGGGACTAGCGGAACCTACAATGAGCAGTTCTTC	CASSLTGTSGTYNEQFF
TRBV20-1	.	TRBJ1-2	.	TGCAGTGCTACCGAACAGGGAGACGGCTACACCTTC	CSATEQGDGYTF
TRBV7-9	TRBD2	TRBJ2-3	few	TGTGCCAGCAGCTCCAGCGGGAGGGCTGGGTCAGATACGCAGTATTTT	CASSSSGRAGSDTQYF
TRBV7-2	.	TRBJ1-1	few	TGTGCCAGCAGCTTTGGGTCCACCGTGAACACTGAAGCTTTCTTT	CASSFGSTVNTEAFF
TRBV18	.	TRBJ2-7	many	TGTGCCAGCTCACCACCCCGGAGAGACGAGCAGTACTTC	CASSPPRRDEQYF
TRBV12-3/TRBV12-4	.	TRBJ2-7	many	TGTGCCAGCAGCTTCTCCTACGAGCAGTACTTC	CASSFSYEQYF
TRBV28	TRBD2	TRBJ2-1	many	TGTGCCACTCTAGCCACGGCGGGAGTCGTCAATGAGCAGTTCTTC	CATLATAGVVNEQFF
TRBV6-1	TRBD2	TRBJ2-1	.	TGTGCCAGCAGTTCTTATAGCGGGAGGGCCGAGGGTGAGCAGTTCTTC	CASSSYSGRAEGEQFF
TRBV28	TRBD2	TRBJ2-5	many	TGTGCCAGCATTGCAGCGGGAGGGGGAGAGACCCAGTACTTC	CASIAAGGGETQYF
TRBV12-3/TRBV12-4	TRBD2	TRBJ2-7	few	TGTGCCGGCAGTTTACTAGCGGGAGACTACGAGCAGTACTTC	CAGSLLAGDYEQYF
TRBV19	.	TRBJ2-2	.	TGTGCCTGCCGGGGGGCCGAATGGGAGCTGTTTTTT	CACRGAEWELFF
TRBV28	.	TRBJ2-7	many	TGTGCCAGCAGAAGCACTAGGAGCGGAGGTGGTTACGAGCAGTACTTC	CASRSTRSGGGYEQYF
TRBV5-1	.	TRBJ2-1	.	TGCGCCAGCAGCTTGGACCGGGAGCTACACAATGAGCAGTTCTTC	CASSLDRELHNEQFF
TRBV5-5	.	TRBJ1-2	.	TGTGCCAGCAGCTTGGAGGGGACCGGGATGAACTATGGCTACACCTTC	CASSLEGTGMNYGYTF
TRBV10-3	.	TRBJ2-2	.	TGTGCCGGGGGGACGGTGAACACCGGGGAGCTGTTTTTT	CAGGTVNTGELFF
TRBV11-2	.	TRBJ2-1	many	TGTGCCAGCAGCTTTCAGCTGGACAGATTCTACAATGAGCAGTTCTTC	CASSFQLDRFYNEQFF
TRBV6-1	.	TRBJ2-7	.	TGTGCCAGCAGTCTGGCGGGTTGGGGTTTGCCCTACGAGCAGTACTTC	CASSLAGWGLPYEQYF
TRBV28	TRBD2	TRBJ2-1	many	TGTGCCAGCAGTTTACTAGCGGGAGGCCGATCTCCTGGGCAGTTCTTC	CASSLLAGGRSPGQFF
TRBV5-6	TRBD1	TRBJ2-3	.	TGTGCCAGCAGGCCGACAGGGGGCGACACAGATACGCAGTATTTT	CASRPTGGDTDTQYF
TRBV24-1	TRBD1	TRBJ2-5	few	TGTGCCACCAGTGATTGGACAGGTGGGGAGACCCAGTACTTC	CATSDWTGGETQYF
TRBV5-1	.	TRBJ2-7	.	TGCGCCAGCAGCTTGGATAACTACGAGCAGTACTTC	CASSLDNYEQYF
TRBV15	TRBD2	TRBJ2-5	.	TGTGCCACCAGGAGGGCGGGAGTGATAGGAGAGACCCAGTACTTC	CATRRAGVIGETQYF
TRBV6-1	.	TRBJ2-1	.	TGTGCCAGATATCCCCTCTGGACTCGCTACAATGAGCAGTTCTTC	CARYPLWTRYNEQFF
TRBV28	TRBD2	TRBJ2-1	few	TGTGCCAGCAGTGCCGCTAGCGGGAGGTACCCGTTCTTC	CASSAASGRYPFF